The source of this TCR beta chain is a study of shared clonotypes between healthy human individuals. Overall study: Per-donor plates numbered three CD4 naive, three CD4 memory, two CD8 naive and one CD8 memory. Study results and caveats: Deeper or shallower sequencing was expected to change how clonotypes are shared among donors. A handful of donors showed sharing of about 5.5% of naive CD4 clonotypes.

Trimming cost V 8 bases and J 0 bases, with 13 bases left between them. The germline gives CDR1 SEHNR, CDR2 FQNEAQ (reference sequence). This CDR3 has 14 residues. About this clone: Its matching antigen is unknown.

CD45RO-negative cells were positively selected for CCR7, leaving out terminally differentiated effector memory CD45RA+ cells. The assay was immunoSEQ multiplex PCR, and TCRdb's table has in-frame clones only and misses some. The sample carries millions of clones, about 93% recorded once. The chain has TRBV7-9 and TRBJ1-1, with D unresolved. This sequence was found in a man aged 18 to 29 in good health. Some clones in this sample may be carry-over from other donors' samples. Sample: naive CD8+ T cells from PBMCs. The chain's CDR3 is CASEGIGVNTEAFF. Written as DNA, the CDR3 is TGTGCCAGCGAAGGCATCGGCGTGAACACTGAAGCTTTCTTT.